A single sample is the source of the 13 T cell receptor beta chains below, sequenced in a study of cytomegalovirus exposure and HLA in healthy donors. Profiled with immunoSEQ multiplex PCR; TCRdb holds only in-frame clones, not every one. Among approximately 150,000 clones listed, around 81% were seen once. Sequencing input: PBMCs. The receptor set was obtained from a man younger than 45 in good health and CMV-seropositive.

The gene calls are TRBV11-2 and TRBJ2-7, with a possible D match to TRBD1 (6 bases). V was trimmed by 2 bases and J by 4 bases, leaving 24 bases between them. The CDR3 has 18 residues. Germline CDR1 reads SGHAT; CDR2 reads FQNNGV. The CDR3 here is CASSLRQVNAGGLYEQYF. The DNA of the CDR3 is TGTGCCAGCAGCTTACGACAGGTAAACGCTGGTGGTCTATACGAGCAGTACTTC.

The CDR3 here is CASSNPGTSGGKTQYF. For the CDR3, the DNA is TGTGCCAGCAGCAACCCCGGGACTAGCGGGGGTAAGACCCAGTACTTC. The chain combines TRBV13 with TRBJ2-5; 14 bases fit TRBD2. CDR1 is PRHDT and CDR2 is FYEKMQ in the germline V gene (reference sequence). With V trimmed by 5 bases and J by 6 bases, 8 bases remained unmatched. There are 16 residues in the CDR3.

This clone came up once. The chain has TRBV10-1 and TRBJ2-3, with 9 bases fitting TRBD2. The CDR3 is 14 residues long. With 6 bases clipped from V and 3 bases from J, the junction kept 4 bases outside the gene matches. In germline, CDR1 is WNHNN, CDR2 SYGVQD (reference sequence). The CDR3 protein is CASSPGLATDTQYF. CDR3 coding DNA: TGCGCCAGCAGCCCGGGACTAGCAACAGATACGCAGTATTTT.

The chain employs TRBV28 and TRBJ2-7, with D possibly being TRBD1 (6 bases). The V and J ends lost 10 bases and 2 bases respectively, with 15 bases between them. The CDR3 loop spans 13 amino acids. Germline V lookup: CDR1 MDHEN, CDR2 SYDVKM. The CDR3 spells CATREGVPYEQYF. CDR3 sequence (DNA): TGTGCCACCCGAGAGGGGGTCCCCTACGAGCAGTACTTC.

The CDR3 DNA reads TGTGCCAGCAGCTTACTCTCGGAAAAGGGACAGACCTACGAGCAGTACTTC. This sequence encodes CASSLLSEKGQTYEQYF. The gene calls are TRBV11-2 and TRBJ2-7; 7 bases agree with TRBD1. The CDR3 runs 17 residues. Germline CDR1 reads SGHAT; CDR2 reads FQNNGV. V shed 2 bases and J 2 bases; nucleotides not matched to a gene: 12.

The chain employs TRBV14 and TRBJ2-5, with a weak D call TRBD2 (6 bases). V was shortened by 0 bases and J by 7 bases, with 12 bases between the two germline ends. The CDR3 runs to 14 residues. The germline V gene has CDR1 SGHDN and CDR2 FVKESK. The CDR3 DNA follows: TGTGCCAGCAGCCAAGATCTGTCCGGGGGGACCCAGTACTTC. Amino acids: CASSQDLSGGTQYF.

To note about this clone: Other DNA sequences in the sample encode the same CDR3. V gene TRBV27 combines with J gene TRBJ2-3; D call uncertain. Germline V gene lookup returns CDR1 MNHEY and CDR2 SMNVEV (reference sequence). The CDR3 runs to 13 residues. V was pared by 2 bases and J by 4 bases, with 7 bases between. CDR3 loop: CASSLSRPDTQYF. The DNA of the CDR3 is TGTGCCAGCAGTTTAAGCCGCCCAGATACGCAGTATTTT.

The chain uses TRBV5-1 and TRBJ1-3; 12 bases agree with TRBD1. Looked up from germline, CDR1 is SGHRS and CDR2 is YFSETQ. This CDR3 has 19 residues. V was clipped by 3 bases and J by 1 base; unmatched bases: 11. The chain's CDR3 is CASSWGTGGSSESGNTIYF. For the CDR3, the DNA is TGCGCCAGCAGCTGGGGGACAGGGGGCAGCTCGGAATCTGGAAACACCATATATTTT.

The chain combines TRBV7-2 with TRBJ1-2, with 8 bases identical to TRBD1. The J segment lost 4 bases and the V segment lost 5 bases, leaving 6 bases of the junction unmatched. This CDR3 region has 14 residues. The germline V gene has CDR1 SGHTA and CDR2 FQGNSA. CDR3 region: CASSPPRGPYGYTF. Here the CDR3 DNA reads TGTGCCAGCAGCCCCCCCAGGGGGCCCTATGGCTACACCTTC. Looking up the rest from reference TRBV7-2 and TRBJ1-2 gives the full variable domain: GAGVSQSPSNKVTEKGKDVELRCDPISGHTALYWYRQSLGQGLEFLIYFQGNSAPDKSGLPSDRFSAERTGGSVSTLTIQRTQQEDSAVYLCASSPPRGPYGYTFGSGTRLTVV.

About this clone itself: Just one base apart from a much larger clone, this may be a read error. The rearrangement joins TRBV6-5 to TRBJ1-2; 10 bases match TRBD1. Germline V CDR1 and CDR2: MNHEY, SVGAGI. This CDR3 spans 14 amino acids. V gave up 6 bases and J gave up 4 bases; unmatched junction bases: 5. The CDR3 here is CASRPGQGTYGYTF. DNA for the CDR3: TGTGCCAGCAGACCGGGACAGGGGACCTATGGCTACACCTTC.

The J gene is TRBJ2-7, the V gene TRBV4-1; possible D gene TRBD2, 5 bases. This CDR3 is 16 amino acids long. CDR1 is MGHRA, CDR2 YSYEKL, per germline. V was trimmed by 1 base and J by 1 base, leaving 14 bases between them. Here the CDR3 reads CASSQGGSGKSYEQYF. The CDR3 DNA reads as TGCGCCAGCAGCCAAGGTGGATCGGGGAAGTCCTACGAGCAGTACTTC.

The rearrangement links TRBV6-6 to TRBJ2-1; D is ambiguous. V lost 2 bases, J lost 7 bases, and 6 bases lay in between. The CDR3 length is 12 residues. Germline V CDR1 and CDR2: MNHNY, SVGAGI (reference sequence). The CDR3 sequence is CASSYRENEQFF. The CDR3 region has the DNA TGTGCCAGCAGTTACCGCGAGAATGAGCAGTTCTTC.

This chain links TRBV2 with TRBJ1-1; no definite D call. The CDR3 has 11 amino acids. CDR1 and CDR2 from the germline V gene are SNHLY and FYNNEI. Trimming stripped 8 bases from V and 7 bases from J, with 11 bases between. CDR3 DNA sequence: TGTGCCAGCGTTGACTGGGTTGAAGCTTTCTTT. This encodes CASVDWVEAFF.